The 17 T cell receptor beta chains presented below share a single source sample, sequenced in a study of shared clonotypes between healthy human individuals. Repertoires were generated with immunoSEQ multiplex PCR, while TCRdb's copy carries only in-frame clones and drops some. This table has a few hundred thousand clones, nearly 97% appearing once. Naive CD8 isolation took CD45RO-negative cells positively selected for CCR7 and excluded terminally differentiated effector memory CD45RA+ cells. Sequenced material: naive CD8+ T cells sorted from blood. Receptor source: a woman between 25 and 40 years old in good health.

This sequence joins TRBV28 and TRBJ1-2; no clear D. Trimming removed 1 base from V and 6 bases from J, with 12 bases in between. CDR1 and CDR2 from the germline V gene are MDHEN and SYDVKM. This CDR3 has 14 amino acids. The CDR3 bases are TGTGCCAGCAGTTTATACGTGGCCGGCGATGGCTACACCTTC. This gives the protein CASSLYVAGDGYTF.

DNA of the CDR3: TGTGCCAGCAGCAAGAGAACGGCGAACACCGGGGAGCTGTTTTTT. Translating it yields CASSKRTANTGELFF. The rearrangement links TRBV21-1 to TRBJ2-2; the tabulated D call, TRBD2, remains unverified against the DNA. TRBV21-1 corresponds to a pseudogene. The CDR3 runs to 15 residues.

The chain couples TRBV4-1 to TRBJ2-1; D may be TRBD1 (6 bases). The CDR3 covers 16 residues. V dropped 2 bases and J dropped 8 bases, with 19 bases sitting between them. Germline loops: CDR1 MGHRA, CDR2 YSYEKL. CDR3 residues: CASSQTTGHSGDEQFF. The CDR3, as DNA: TGCGCCAGCAGCCAAACTACGGGACACTCTGGGGATGAGCAGTTCTTC.

The chain joins TRBV7-2 to TRBJ1-1, with D hard to call. CDR1 SGHTA and CDR2 FQGNSA come from the germline V gene. Between the trimmed V and J ends, which lost 5 bases and 1 base, there was a span of 11 bases. The CDR3 runs 14 residues. The CDR3 protein is CASSPTFRNTEAFF. CDR3 sequence (DNA): TGTGCCAGCAGCCCGACTTTCAGGAACACTGAAGCTTTCTTT. The full variable domain, with the rest looked up from reference TRBV7-2 and TRBJ1-1, is GAGVSQSPSNKVTEKGKDVELRCDPISGHTALYWYRQSLGQGLEFLIYFQGNSAPDKSGLPSDRFSAERTGGSVSTLTIQRTQQEDSAVYLCASSPTFRNTEAFFGQGTRLTVV.

The genes are TRBV29-1 and TRBJ2-4; D unclear. The CDR3 extends over 13 amino acids. V was pared by 2 bases and J by 9 bases, with 14 bases between. Germline loops: CDR1 SQVTM, CDR2 ANQGSEA. This chain's CDR3 is CSVEQSIVGIQYF. The CDR3 DNA follows: TGCAGCGTTGAACAGTCGATCGTGGGCATTCAGTACTTC.

The gene calls are TRBV9 and TRBJ1-5, with D possibly being TRBD1 (5 bases). The V gene lost 7 bases and the J gene lost 1 base, with 12 bases spanning the gap. Germline assignment: CDR1 SGDLS and CDR2 YYNGEE. This CDR3 contains 14 residues. In DNA, the CDR3 is TGTGCCAGCGGGGGGACCGAGAGCAATCAGCCCCAGCATTTT. Translating gives CASGGTESNQPQHF.

This clone was observed a single time. The CDR3 DNA follows: TGTGCCAGCAGTTTGTCGCTAGCGGGAGGTTATGCAGATACGCAGTATTTT. As protein: CASSLSLAGGYADTQYF. The chain recombines TRBV28 with TRBJ2-3; TRBD2 aligns across 11 bases. The CDR3 contains 17 residues. The trim removed 3 bases at V and 4 bases at J, leaving 9 bases unmatched. In germline, CDR1 is MDHEN, CDR2 SYDVKM.

This clone was detected only a few times. The chain links TRBV28 to TRBJ1-5; D gene uncertain. V dropped 3 bases and J dropped 1 base, with 13 bases sitting between them. The CDR3 is 16 amino acids. CDR1 and CDR2 from the germline V gene are MDHEN and SYDVKM. The CDR3 is CASSFKVRPSNQPQHF. The CDR3, as DNA: TGTGCCAGCAGTTTTAAGGTCCGGCCGAGCAATCAGCCCCAGCATTTT.

This rearrangement joins TRBV7-8 to TRBJ1-1; D is undetermined. In germline, CDR1 is SGHVS, CDR2 FQNEAQ. CDR3 size: 12 residues. V lost 5 bases, J lost 1 base, and 5 bases lay in between. CDR3 residues: CASSQENTEAFF. As DNA, the CDR3 is TGTGCCAGCAGCCAAGAGAACACTGAAGCTTTCTTT. Complete variable domain (other parts from reference TRBV7-8 and TRBJ1-1): GAGVSQSPRYKVAKRGQDVALRCDPISGHVSLFWYQQALGQGPEFLTYFQNEAQLDKSGLPSDRFFAERPEGSVSTLKIQRTQQEDSAVYLCASSQENTEAFFGQGTRLTVV.

In the case of this clone: Within the sample, other DNA sequences also encode this same CDR3. The rearrangement links TRBV5-1 to TRBJ2-3; D is possibly TRBD2 (5 bases). This CDR3 has 15 amino acids. V gave up 0 bases and J gave up 2 bases, with 10 bases separating them. Germline V gene data show CDR1 as SGHRS and CDR2 as YFSETQ. The CDR3 reads CASSLEGGYTDTQYF. Here the CDR3 DNA reads TGCGCCAGCAGCTTGGAAGGCGGGTACACAGATACGCAGTATTTT.

The chain uses TRBV4-2 and TRBJ2-1; tentatively, D is TRBD1 or TRBD2 (5 bases each). The ends were cut back, 0 bases at V and 10 bases at J, with 7 bases in the middle. The CDR3 length is 12 residues. CDR1 and CDR2 (germline): LGHNA, YNFKEQ. DNA of the CDR3: TGTGCCAGCAGCCAAGAGGGGGAGGAGCAGTTCTTC. Its protein product is CASSQEGEEQFF.

This clone was seen a few times. This chain links TRBV2 with TRBJ2-1; D is undetermined. Germline CDR1 reads SNHLY; CDR2 reads FYNNEI. This CDR3 has 13 residues. Trimming took off 1 base at V and 7 bases at J, with 8 bases between the two ends. In DNA, the CDR3 is TGTGCCAGCAGTGAAGGTGTAGCTAATGAGCAGTTCTTC. The encoded protein is CASSEGVANEQFF.

This clone occurred once. This rearrangement joins TRBV5-6 to TRBJ2-2; a possible D gene is TRBD1 (5 bases). The V end lost 5 bases, the J end lost 2 bases, and 16 bases lay between the germline ends. Germline CDR1 and CDR2: SGHDT and YYEEEE. The CDR3 is made up of 16 amino acids. The CDR3 region has the DNA TGTGCCAGCAGTTCACCAGGGTTCCGAAACACCGGGGAGCTGTTTTTT. This translates into CASSSPGFRNTGELFF. The full variable domain, in which reference TRBV5-6 and TRBJ2-2 provide the parts outside the CDR3, is DAGVTQSPTHLIKTRGQQVTLRCSPKSGHDTVSWYQQALGQGPQFIFQYYEEEERQRGNFPDRFSGHQFPNYSSELNVNALLLGDSALYLCASSSPGFRNTGELFFGEGSRLTVL.

The J gene is TRBJ2-5, the V gene TRBV27; D possibly corresponds to TRBD1 (6 bases). CDR1 is MNHEY, CDR2 SMNVEV, per germline (reference sequence). CDR3 length: 14 amino acids. Trimming left V 4 bases short and J 5 bases short, with 14 bases between. The CDR3 sequence is CASSSYGGRETQYF. DNA of the CDR3: TGTGCCAGCAGTTCCTATGGGGGCCGGGAGACCCAGTACTTC.

The chain carries TRBV5-8 and TRBJ2-1; 9 positions match TRBD2. The CDR3 runs to 14 residues. With V trimmed by 3 bases and J by 7 bases, 5 bases remained unmatched. Germline V lookup: CDR1 SGHTS, CDR2 YDEGEE. The CDR3 sequence is CASSWASGVNEQFF. The CDR3 nucleotides are TGTGCCAGCAGCTGGGCTAGCGGGGTGAATGAGCAGTTCTTC.

This clone was counted a few times. This rearrangement joins TRBV27 to TRBJ1-1; D is unresolved. The CDR3 sequence is 13 residues long. Deletions cut 6 bases from V and 0 bases from J, with 8 bases between. Germline CDR1 is MNHEY and CDR2 is SMNVEV (reference sequence). The CDR3 here is CASRNDLNTEAFF. The CDR3 DNA is TGTGCCAGCAGAAATGACCTGAACACTGAAGCTTTCTTT.

The chain combines TRBV18 with TRBJ1-1; D uncertain. The CDR3 runs 13 residues. Trimming shortened V by 0 bases and J by 8 bases, and 10 bases separated the two germline ends. Germline-derived CDR1 and CDR2 are KGHSH and LQKENI. Here the CDR3 DNA reads TGTGCCAGCTCACCACCCGCAGCTAGCGAAGCTTTCTTT. Its translation is CASSPPAASEAFF.